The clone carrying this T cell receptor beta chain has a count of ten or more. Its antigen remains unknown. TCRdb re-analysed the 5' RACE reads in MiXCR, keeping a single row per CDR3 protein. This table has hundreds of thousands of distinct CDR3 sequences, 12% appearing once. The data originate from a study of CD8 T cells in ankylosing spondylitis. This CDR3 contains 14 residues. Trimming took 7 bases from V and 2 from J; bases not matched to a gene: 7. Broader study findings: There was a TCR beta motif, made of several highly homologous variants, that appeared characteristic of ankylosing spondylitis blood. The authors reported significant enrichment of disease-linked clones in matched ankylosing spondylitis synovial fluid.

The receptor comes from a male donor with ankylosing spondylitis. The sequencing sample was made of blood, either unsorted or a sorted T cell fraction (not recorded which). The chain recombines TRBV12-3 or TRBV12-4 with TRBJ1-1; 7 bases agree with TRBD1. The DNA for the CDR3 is TGTGCCAGCATCCCGGACAGGAGCAACACTGAAGCTTTCTTT. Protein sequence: CASIPDRSNTEAFF.